This T cell receptor (beta chain) was found in a study of T cells in localized non-small cell lung cancer. Study outcomes and limitations: A higher density of T cells in blood coincided with extended overall survival. Sequencing was restricted to one tumor region; therefore, heterogeneity remains possible. Clonality of T cells reached its maximum in uninvolved adjacent lung, surpassing tumor. Adjacent lung exhibited a median of approximately 59 among the 100 most abundant tumor clones.

This CDR3 spans 15 amino acids. The V end was cut by 7 bases, the J end by 7 bases, with 19 bases between. The germline CDR1 and CDR2 sequences are WSHSY and SAAADI. This clone turned up a few times. Its antigen is not identified. TCRdb keeps only in-frame clones here, not all; method: immunoSEQ multiplex PCR. The sample includes about 2,200 clones, roughly 30% of them seen just once. The receptor was derived from a man aged 35 to 69 with stage I lung adenocarcinoma. The input for sequencing was normal lung tissue next to the tumor, taken before any cancer treatment. The chain recombines TRBV10-2 with TRBJ1-4; TRBD1 might be the D (6 bases). The CDR3 nucleotides read TGCGCCAGCAAACAGGGTGGGCGGATGGGTGAAAAACTGTTTTTT. This translates into CASKQGGRMGEKLFF.